Each of the 4 T cell receptor beta chains below was sequenced from the same sample in a study of Ad26.COV2.S vaccination and SARS-CoV-2 variants (dated by TCRdb to about 2021). This sample's treatment or condition label indicates: some 20 received Ad26.COV2.S at low or high dose, single or two shots; roughly 5 received placebo; per-sample allocation not given. For vaccine and placebo recipients, repertoires were sequenced using samples collected on day 63 after the first injection. Library prep was done by the immunoSEQ multiplex PCR assay. TCRdb took this table from immuneACCESS and kept in-frame rearrangements with V and J called. Such tables lack part of the clones; where checked against another copy, unresolved V genes explain under half of the gap, and the rest is unexplained. This sample gives hundreds of thousands of clones in total; more than 75% of them show up just once. Together, the top ten hold about 3.5% of the sample.

Sequenced here: peripheral blood, sampled in a trial of Ad26.COV2.S vaccine versus placebo. The receptors derive from a person between 18 and 65 years old who received the Ad26.COV2.S COVID-19 vaccine or a placebo.

The chain has TRBV7-9 and TRBJ2-1; 10 nucleotides match TRBD2. This CDR3 is 14 amino acids long. CDR1 is SEHNR, CDR2 FQNEAQ, per germline (reference sequence). J was trimmed by 8 bases and V by 7 bases; bases with no gene match: 8. The CDR3 sequence: CASTFGLAVHEQFF. CDR3 in DNA: TGTGCCAGCACCTTCGGACTAGCGGTCCATGAGCAGTTCTTC.

This clone was counted between two and nine times. The chain employs TRBV5-1 and TRBJ2-7, with TRBD2 identical over 8 bases. J was trimmed by 7 bases and V by 0 bases; bases with no gene match: 6. CDR1 SGHRS and CDR2 YFSETQ come from the germline V gene. The CDR3 contains 14 residues. The CDR3 reads CASSLDGRALEQYF. In DNA form, the CDR3 reads TGCGCCAGCAGCTTGGACGGGAGGGCCCTAGAGCAGTACTTC.

This sequence joins TRBV7-9 and TRBJ1-6, with D perhaps TRBD1 (5 bases). V lost 5 bases and J lost 7, with 6 bases in between. CDR1 is SEHNR, CDR2 FQNEAQ, per germline (reference sequence). The CDR3 length is 12 residues. The CDR3 loop reads CASSPGNSPLHF. Written as DNA, the CDR3 is TGTGCCAGCAGCCCAGGGAATTCACCCCTCCACTTT. Drawing the rest from reference TRBV7-9 and TRBJ1-6, the complete variable domain is DTGVSQNPRHKITKRGQNVTFRCDPISEHNRLYWYRQTLGQGPEFLTYFQNEAQLEKSRLLSDRFSAERPKGSFSTLEIQRTEQGDSAMYLCASSPGNSPLHFGNGTRLTVT.

This rearrangement joins TRBV7-2 to TRBJ2-1, with D perhaps being TRBD1 or TRBD2 (6 bases each). The germline V and J ends were trimmed by 6 bases and 8 bases, with 23 bases remaining between them. This CDR3 has 16 residues. Germline V lookup: CDR1 SGHTA, CDR2 FQGNSA. The CDR3 region is CASRSRPGLGGDEQFF. DNA of the CDR3: TGTGCCAGCAGATCTCGTCCGGGACTGGGGGGCGATGAGCAGTTCTTC.